These T cell receptor beta chains were read from a single sample in a study of PD-L1 blockade in urothelial cancer. Only in-frame clones appear in the TCRdb table, and some are missing; sequencing was by immunoSEQ multiplex PCR. The sample includes approximately 94,000 clones, around 90% of them seen just once. The specimen was PBMCs, collected around atezolizumab (anti-PD-L1) treatment. These receptors all come from a man aged 55 to 69 with urothelial cancer. Each CDR3 is given without its conserved first and last residue. Each record gives: J gene, V gene, D gene, CDR3 protein. A D gene is named only where the DNA matches it firmly.

TRBJ1-1,TRBV12-5,.,ASALGGTEAF
TRBJ2-1,TRBV5-1,.,ASSPAAGYEQF
TRBJ2-5,TRBV5-6,.,ASSRRQTQQETQY
TRBJ2-1,TRBV9,TRBD2,ASSVVAGGADEQF
TRBJ2-1,TRBV11-3,.,ASSVQGFSYNEQF
TRBJ1-5,TRBV28,TRBD1,ASSLGWGQGASGQPQH
TRBJ1-6,TRBV6-1,.,ASSEFQGTRSNSPLH
TRBJ2-2,TRBV14,.,ASSQTGVAGELF
TRBJ2-1,TRBV9,.,ASSAGVQYNEQF
TRBJ2-4,TRBV4-3,TRBD1,ASSRSPGQGINIQY
TRBJ2-7,TRBV27,TRBD1,ASSRDRGYEQY
TRBJ2-7,TRBV25-1,TRBD1,ASSGASGTGFYEQY
TRBJ2-2,TRBV4-1,TRBD2,ASSQDGTSGRLGTGELF
TRBJ2-5,TRBV7-2,.,ASRKAYLYQETQY
TRBJ2-2,TRBV5-1,.,ASSPTGSGTGELF
TRBJ2-1,TRBV19,.,ASSIVETAYNEQF
TRBJ2-7,TRBV7-9,TRBD1,ASSLGTGGEQY
TRBJ1-1,TRBV6-5,TRBD1,ASSYTKTGLNTEAF
TRBJ2-2,TRBV5-4,TRBD2,ASSSQTSGGPNTGELF
TRBJ1-1,TRBV28,.,ASMSTGLLNTEAF
TRBJ2-5,TRBV18,.,ASSPWGNEETQY
TRBJ1-2,TRBV9,.,ASSAGTNYGYT
TRBJ2-1,TRBV5-1,TRBD2,ASSLPGTTYNEQF
TRBJ2-6,TRBV19,.,ASNPVPAVGANVLT
TRBJ2-7,TRBV7-9,TRBD2,ASSLAGLAGLDEQY
TRBJ2-7,TRBV30,.,ACGIGKSNEQY
TRBJ1-6,TRBV28,.,ASRELGGPLH
TRBJ2-7,TRBV29-1,TRBD2,SVEDRMTSGSNEQY
TRBJ2-7,TRBV28,.,ASRSGRYEQY
TRBJ2-2,TRBV6-5,TRBD1,ASSYDGQVVPGELF
TRBJ1-5,TRBV28,TRBD1,ASSPGTGDQPQH
TRBJ2-7,TRBV28,.,ASHTWGTSLYEQY
TRBJ2-1,TRBV27,TRBD2,ASSHRTSGRIHSSYNEQF
TRBJ2-3,TRBV28,.,ASSIGAYTDTQY
TRBJ1-1,TRBV19,TRBD1,ASSITGVNTEAF
TRBJ2-2,TRBV25-1,.,ASREWGGLGELF
TRBJ2-3,TRBV5-1,TRBD2,ASSLGSAGARTDTQY
TRBJ1-5,TRBV30,TRBD1,AWSKGQGEQPQH
TRBJ2-5,TRBV27,TRBD2,ASSLDCGTSGGEETQY
TRBJ1-4,TRBV10-2,TRBD1,ASSADRGVDEKLF
TRBJ2-7,TRBV19,.,ASSIGQGYEQY
TRBJ2-1,TRBV27,.,ASSLSGSSSYNEQF
TRBJ2-7,TRBV7-8,TRBD1,ASSLAQGEDEQY
TRBJ2-3,TRBV5-5,TRBD1,ASSLQGVSTDTQY
TRBJ1-2,TRBV27,.,ASSLGSTYGYT
TRBJ1-2,TRBV28,.,ASSSPRRRPYGYT
TRBJ2-7,TRBV7-6,TRBD2,ASGVSGTKQY
TRBJ1-1,TRBV19,.,ASKERLNTEAF
TRBJ2-2,TRBV9,TRBD1,ASSARQGGTGELF
TRBJ2-2,TRBV5-1,TRBD2,ASSPLAGDTGELF
TRBJ2-1,TRBV7-6,.,ASSLDGGPVNEQF
TRBJ2-1,TRBV6-5,TRBD1,ASSQDREDEQF
TRBJ2-2,TRBV4-2,TRBD1,ASSREQGAYTGELF
TRBJ2-2,TRBV11-2,.,ASAQRNRGTGELF
TRBJ1-2,TRBV5-1,TRBD1,ASSPGAGQAYGYT